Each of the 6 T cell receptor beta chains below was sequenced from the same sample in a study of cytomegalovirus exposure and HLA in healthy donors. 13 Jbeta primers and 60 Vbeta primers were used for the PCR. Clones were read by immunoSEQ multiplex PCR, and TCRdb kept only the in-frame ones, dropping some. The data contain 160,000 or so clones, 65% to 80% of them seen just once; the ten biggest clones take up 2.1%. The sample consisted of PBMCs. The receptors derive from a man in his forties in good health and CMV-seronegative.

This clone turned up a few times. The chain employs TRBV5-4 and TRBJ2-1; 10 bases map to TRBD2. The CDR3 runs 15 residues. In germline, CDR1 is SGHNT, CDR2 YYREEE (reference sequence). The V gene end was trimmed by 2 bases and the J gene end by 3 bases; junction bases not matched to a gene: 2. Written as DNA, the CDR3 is TGTGCCAGCAGCTTCTCTAGCGGGGGCTACAATGAGCAGTTCTTC. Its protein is CASSFSSGGYNEQFF. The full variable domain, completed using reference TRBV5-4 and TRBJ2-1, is ETGVTQSPTHLIKTRGQQVTLRCSSQSGHNTVSWYQQALGQGPQFIFQYYREEENGRGNFPPRFSGLQFPNYSSELNVNALELDDSALYLCASSFSSGGYNEQFFGPGTRLTVL.

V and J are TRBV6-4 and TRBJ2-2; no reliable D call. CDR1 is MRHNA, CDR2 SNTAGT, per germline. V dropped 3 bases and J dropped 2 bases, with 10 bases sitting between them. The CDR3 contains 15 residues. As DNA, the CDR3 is TGTGCCAGCAGTGAGTTGGGCAGAAACACCGGGGAGCTGTTTTTT. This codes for CASSELGRNTGELFF.

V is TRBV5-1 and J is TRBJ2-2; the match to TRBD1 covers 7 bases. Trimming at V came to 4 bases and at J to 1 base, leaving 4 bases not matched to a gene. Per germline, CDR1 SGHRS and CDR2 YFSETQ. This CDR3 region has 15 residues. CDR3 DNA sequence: TGCGCCAGCAGCCTTCAGGGGGAGAACACCGGGGAGCTGTTTTTT. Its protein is CASSLQGENTGELFF.

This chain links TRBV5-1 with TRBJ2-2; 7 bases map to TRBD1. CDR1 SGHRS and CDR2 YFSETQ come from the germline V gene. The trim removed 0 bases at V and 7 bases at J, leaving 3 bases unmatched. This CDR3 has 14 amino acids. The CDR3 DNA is TGCGCCAGCAGCTTGGGACAGGGAGACGGGGAGCTGTTTTTT. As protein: CASSLGQGDGELFF.

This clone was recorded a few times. CDR3 sequence reads: CATSDGKSEQYF. For the CDR3, the DNA is TGTGCCACCAGCGACGGGAAGTCGGAGCAGTACTTC. The chain carries TRBV15 and TRBJ2-7, with D perhaps TRBD2 (5 bases). The V and J ends lost 5 bases and 7 bases respectively, with 12 bases between them. Germline CDR1 is LNHNV and CDR2 is YYDKDF (reference sequence). This CDR3 contains 12 residues.

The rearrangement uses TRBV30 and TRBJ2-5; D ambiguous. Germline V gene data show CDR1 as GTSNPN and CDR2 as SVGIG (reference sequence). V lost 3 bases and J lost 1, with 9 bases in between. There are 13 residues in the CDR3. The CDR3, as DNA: TGTGCCTGGAGGAGATTTCCCCAAGAGACCCAGTACTTC. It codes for CAWRRFPQETQYF.